This T cell receptor (beta chain) was sequenced during a study of T cell repertoires in cytomegalovirus infection. Regarding this clonotype: Its antigen is still unknown.

Germline values: CDR1 SGHKS, CDR2 YYEKEE (reference sequence). The V segment lost 3 bases and the J segment 9 bases; nucleotides outside the gene matches: 8. There are 14 residues in the CDR3. TCRdb re-derived calls from the reads in MiXCR, one entry per CDR3 protein. The repertoire holds around 78,000 distinct CDR3 sequences, with around 37% as singletons. The source is a human donor in good health (CMV status not recorded). Some clones in this sample may be carry-over from other donors' samples. This chain uses TRBV5-5 with TRBJ2-1; 8 bases are shared with TRBD1. Sequencing used CD8+ T cells from cultured PBMCs, obtained from culture after CMV antigen stimulation. DNA of the CDR3: TGTGCCAGCAGCTCTTTCCAGGGGGCGATTGAGCAGTTCTTC. It encodes CASSSFQGAIEQFF.